The clone carrying this T cell receptor beta chain has only a few counts. Its target is unknown. V lost 8 bases and J 3 bases, leaving 20 bases between the germline ends. Germline V gene data show CDR1 as PRHDT and CDR2 as FYEKMQ (reference sequence). The CDR3 sequence is 15 residues long. The sample is drawn from a study of post-analysis software for immune sequencing data. TCR beta cDNA libraries included unique molecular identifiers. A single record per CDR3 protein comes from TCRdb applying MiXCR to the PCR reads. The table records about 770,000 distinct CDR3 sequences, about 45% of them present only once. Study results and limitations: The study found significantly lower normalized Chao1 diversity in multiple sclerosis patients than in controls. In patients, TRBV5-6, TRBV5-1 and TRBV20-1 belonged to five or six TRBV segments found more frequently than in controls.

This chain links TRBV13 with TRBJ2-7; D might be TRBD1 (5 bases). The sequence was collected from a girl aged 10-17 years with multiple sclerosis. Material: blood. CDR3 DNA: TGTGCCAGCGCAACAGGATCTAGGGGTAGCTACGAGCAGTACTTC. It specifies CASATGSRGSYEQYF. The entire variable domain, with the rest obtained from reference TRBV13 and TRBJ2-7, is as follows: AAGVIQSPRHLIKEKRETATLKCYPIPRHDTVYWYQQGPGQDPQFLISFYEKMQSDKGSIPDRFSAQQFSDYHSELNMSSLELGDSALYFCASATGSRGSYEQYFGPGTRLTVT.